These 18 T cell receptor beta chains came from one sample sequenced in a study of T cell changes during pregnancy in multiple sclerosis. Method: immunoSEQ multiplex PCR; TCRdb's copy keeps in-frame clones and lacks some. In the table there are around 71,000 clones, approximately 90% of which are singletons. The material sequenced was peripheral blood, taken in the third trimester of pregnancy. These receptors all stem from a female donor with multiple sclerosis, enrolled in a pregnancy study.

The V and J genes are TRBV6-1 and TRBJ2-1, with 7 nucleotides matching TRBD2. The CDR3 extends over 15 amino acids. The V gene's germline CDR1 is MNHNS and CDR2 SASEGT. Losses at the gene ends were 3 bases for V and 7 bases for J; bases not matched to a gene: 9. The CDR3 sequence: CASSDFTRERNEQFF. CDR3 coding DNA: TGTGCCAGCAGTGATTTCACGCGGGAGCGGAATGAGCAGTTCTTC.

V is TRBV4-1 and J is TRBJ2-3; maybe TRBD1 (5 bases). Between the trimmed V and J ends, which lost 4 bases and 1 base, there was a span of 12 bases. CDR1 MGHRA and CDR2 YSYEKL come from the germline V gene. CDR3 length equals 15 residues. For the CDR3, the DNA is TGCGCCAGCAGCCGAACAGGTCGGGGCACAGATACGCAGTATTTT. Translating it yields CASSRTGRGTDTQYF.

The J gene is TRBJ2-5, the V gene TRBV6-5, with 10 bases matching TRBD1. The assigned J gene may be wrong: the sequence end matches TRBJ2-7 better. Germline CDR1 MNHEY, CDR2 SVGAGI. The CDR3 sequence is 15 residues long. The CDR3: CASSPDRGRPYEQYF. For the CDR3, the DNA is TGTGCCAGCAGCCCAGACAGGGGGCGGCCCTACGAGCAGTACTTC.

The count of this clone is one. This chain joins TRBV4-2 and TRBJ2-1, with a tentative D call TRBD1 (6 bases). The length of the CDR3 is 16 residues. The germline gives CDR1 LGHNA, CDR2 YNFKEQ. V lost 4 bases, J lost 9 bases, and 22 bases lay in between. The CDR3 loop is CASSLVRGNLGPEQFF. The CDR3 bases are TGTGCCAGCAGCCTGGTTAGGGGGAATTTAGGTCCTGAGCAGTTCTTC.

The chain joins TRBV5-5 to TRBJ1-1; a possible D gene is TRBD1 (6 bases). CDR3 length: 15 residues. Per germline, CDR1 SGHKS and CDR2 YYEKEE (reference sequence). Trimming pared 2 bases from V and 5 bases from J, leaving 16 bases between. The DNA for the CDR3 is TGTGCCAGCAGCTTCCTTACGGGGCAGGGGACTGAAGCTTTCTTT. Its protein is CASSFLTGQGTEAFF.

The chain carries TRBV18 and TRBJ2-7; the D gene is possibly TRBD2 (5 bases). CDR3 length: 12 amino acids. CDR1 and CDR2 (germline): KGHSH, LQKENI. V lost 0 bases to trimming and J lost 6 bases, with 6 bases between them. Written as DNA, the CDR3 is TGTGCCAGCTCACCACCGAGCGGCGAGCAGTACTTC. It translates to CASSPPSGEQYF.

This sequence joins TRBV7-9 and TRBJ1-3; TRBD1 aligns across 8 bases. This CDR3 comprises 15 residues. Germline CDR1 reads SEHNR; CDR2 reads FQNEAQ (reference sequence). Trimming took 0 bases from V and 8 from J; bases not matched to a gene: 6. DNA for the CDR3: TGTGCCAGCAGCTTAGCGCTCGCAGGGGGCCACACCATATATTTT. The encoded protein is CASSLALAGGHTIYF.

This chain connects TRBV27 to TRBJ2-1; possibly TRBD2 for D (6 bases). Germline V gene lookup returns CDR1 MNHEY and CDR2 SMNVEV (reference sequence). The CDR3 contains 18 residues. Deletions cut 0 bases from V and 5 bases from J, with 20 bases between. CDR3 protein: CASSLSLSQAGMDNEQFF. CDR3 nucleotides: TGTGCCAGCAGTTTATCCCTCTCCCAGGCGGGAATGGACAATGAGCAGTTCTTC.

This clone was found once. The chain has TRBV4-1 and TRBJ2-7; 9 bases agree with TRBD1. V was pared by 4 bases and J by 4 bases, with 11 bases of the junction left unmatched. The CDR3 totals 16 residues. Germline V gene data show CDR1 as MGHRA and CDR2 as YSYEKL. The CDR3 sequence is CASSLGPGTGLYEQYF. CDR3 coding DNA: TGCGCCAGCAGCCTCGGACCCGGGACAGGGCTATACGAGCAGTACTTC.

The chain uses TRBV7-6 and TRBJ2-3; no reliable D call. The V gene lost 4 bases and the J gene lost 5 bases, with 13 bases spanning the gap. The germline gives CDR1 SGHVS, CDR2 FNYEAQ. This CDR3 comprises 14 residues. The CDR3 DNA reads as TGTGCCAGCAGCTCTCCTAGACGGGTAGATACGCAGTATTTT. Its translation: CASSSPRRVDTQYF.

This rearrangement joins TRBV6-5 to TRBJ2-5; D unresolved. Germline loops: CDR1 MNHEY, CDR2 SVGAGI. The germline V and J ends were trimmed by 4 bases and 0 bases, with 6 bases remaining between them. The CDR3 extends over 13 amino acids. CDR3 DNA sequence: TGTGCCAGCAGTTCGACACACCAAGAGACCCAGTACTTC. As protein: CASSSTHQETQYF.

In its sample, this clone was seen a few times. The rearrangement joins TRBV5-1 to TRBJ2-2; TRBD1 agrees at 8 bases. CDR3 size: 15 residues. V was pared by 4 bases and J by 4 bases, with 6 bases of the junction left unmatched. Per germline, CDR1 SGHRS and CDR2 YFSETQ. DNA for the CDR3: TGCGCCAGCAGCGGGACAGGATCCGGCACCGGGGAGCTGTTTTTT. Encoded protein: CASSGTGSGTGELFF.

The rearrangement links TRBV6-1 to TRBJ2-1; 7 bases are a match to TRBD2. Germline V gene data show CDR1 as MNHNS and CDR2 as SASEGT. Trimming took 6 bases from V and 0 from J; bases not matched to a gene: 5. The CDR3 is 15 amino acids. The CDR3 bases are TGTGCCAGCAGGACTCGGGAGGCCTCCTACAATGAGCAGTTCTTC. This codes for CASRTREASYNEQFF.

The chain joins TRBV2 to TRBJ2-5, with 12 positions matching TRBD2. The CDR3 is 18 residues long. V gave up 0 bases and J gave up 7 bases; unmatched junction bases: 12. CDR1 is SNHLY and CDR2 is FYNNEI in the germline V gene. Written as DNA, the CDR3 is TGTGCCAGCAGTGAAGCGGAACTAGCGGGGGGATTTGTTGGGACCCAGTACTTC. Its protein product is CASSEAELAGGFVGTQYF.

J is TRBJ1-1 and V is TRBV5-1, with D possibly TRBD1 on 5 matching bases. This CDR3 has 17 residues. V gave up 0 bases and J gave up 1 base, with 16 bases separating them. Germline values: CDR1 SGHRS, CDR2 YFSETQ. The CDR3 spells CASSLDWGSSPNTEAFF. CDR3 DNA: TGCGCCAGCAGCTTGGATTGGGGCTCGTCCCCGAACACTGAAGCTTTCTTT.

This chain links TRBV5-6 with TRBJ2-4; no definite D call. Germline CDR1 is SGHDT and CDR2 is YYEEEE. Trimming pared 0 bases from V and 3 bases from J, leaving 4 bases between. The CDR3 totals 13 residues. The CDR3 nucleotides are TGTGCCAGCAGCTTGGGGCTCAAAAACATTCAGTACTTC. Translating gives CASSLGLKNIQYF.

The V gene is TRBV19, the J gene TRBJ2-7, with D perhaps matching TRBD1 (5 bases). The CDR3 sequence is 14 residues long. Between the trimmed V and J ends, which lost 5 bases and 3 bases, there was a span of 14 bases. Germline loops: CDR1 LNHDA, CDR2 SQIVND (reference sequence). CDR3 in DNA: TGTGCCAGTAGTTCCAGGGTGTGGGGCTACGAGCAGTACTTC. Its protein product is CASSSRVWGYEQYF.

This clone showed up just a few times. The CDR3 DNA follows: TGTGCCAGCTCACCGGGACTAGCGAATTCCTACGAGCAGTACTTC. It encodes CASSPGLANSYEQYF. The genes are TRBV18 and TRBJ2-7; 10 nucleotides line up with TRBD2. Germline lookup yields CDR1 KGHSH and CDR2 LQKENI. The CDR3 loop spans 15 amino acids. After removal of 3 bases from V and 1 base from J, the junction contained 3 bases not matched to a gene.